What follows are 4 T cell receptor beta chains derived from one specimen sequenced in a study of human T cells and chemical hapten exposure. Via MiXCR, TCRdb re-called the RACE reads, giving one row per CDR3 protein. The sample comprises roughly 100,000 distinct CDR3 sequences, about 10% of which are singletons, and roughly 3.5% rests with the top ten. The time point here: patch test 1, 2 weeks after DPC sensitization. The treatment was: therapeutic diphenylcyclopropenone sensitization with weekly scalp DPC. Sequencing used whole blood, obtained in connection with sensitization to the hapten diphenylcyclopropenone (DPC). These receptors were taken from a woman aged 40 to 50 with alopecia areata. Some clones in this sample may be carry-over from other donors' samples.

The chain is built from TRBV7-2 and TRBJ2-7; TRBD1 matches 7 bases. The V gene end was trimmed by 5 bases and the J gene end by 0 bases; junction bases not matched to a gene: 4. The V gene's germline CDR1 is SGHTA and CDR2 FQGNSA. This CDR3 spans 14 amino acids. CDR3 DNA sequence: TGTGCCAGCAGCAGCGACAGGGCCTCCTACGAGCAGTACTTC. It translates to CASSSDRASYEQYF.

A few counts support this clonotype. V is TRBV6-2 or TRBV6-3 and J is TRBJ2-1, with 11 bases that match TRBD1. V trimming: 5 bases; J trimming: 7 bases; junction bases outside the gene matches: 7. This CDR3 is 15 amino acids long. Germline V gene data show CDR1 as MNHEY and CDR2 as SVGEGT. CDR3 in DNA: TGTGCCAGCAGTCACACCGGGACAGGGGGTAATGAGCAGTTCTTC. This codes for CASSHTGTGGNEQFF.

This clonotype occurred many times. This chain joins TRBV7-2 and TRBJ2-4; either TRBD1 or TRBD2 may fit D (5 bases each). The CDR3 length is 16 residues. Germline V CDR1 and CDR2: SGHTA, FQGNSA. The V end was cut by 5 bases, the J end by 0 bases, with 14 bases between. The DNA of the CDR3 is TGTGCCAGCAGCCCGGGGCGGCTACTAGCCAAAAACATTCAGTACTTC. Translating gives CASSPGRLLAKNIQYF.

The chain joins TRBV7-2 to TRBJ1-2, with 9 bases that match TRBD1. The length of the CDR3 is 15 residues. Germline CDR1 SGHTA, CDR2 FQGNSA. V shed 1 base, J shed 7 bases, and the junction held 7 bases outside the gene matches. CDR3 nucleotide sequence: TGTGCCAGCAGCTTAGGGCTACAGGGGGCGGGTGGCTACACCTTC. Translating gives CASSLGLQGAGGYTF.